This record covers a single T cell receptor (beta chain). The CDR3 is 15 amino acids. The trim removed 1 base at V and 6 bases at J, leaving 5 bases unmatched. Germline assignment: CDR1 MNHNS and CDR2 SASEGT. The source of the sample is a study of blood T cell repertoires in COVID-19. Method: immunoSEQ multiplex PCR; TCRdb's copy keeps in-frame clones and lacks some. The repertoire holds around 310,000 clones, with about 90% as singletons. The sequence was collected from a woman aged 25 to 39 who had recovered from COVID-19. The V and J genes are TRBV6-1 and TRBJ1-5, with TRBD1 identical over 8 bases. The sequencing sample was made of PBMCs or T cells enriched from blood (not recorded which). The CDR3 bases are TGTGCCAGCAGTGAAGGGACAGGGATAAGTCAGCCCCAGCATTTT. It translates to CASSEGTGISQPQHF.